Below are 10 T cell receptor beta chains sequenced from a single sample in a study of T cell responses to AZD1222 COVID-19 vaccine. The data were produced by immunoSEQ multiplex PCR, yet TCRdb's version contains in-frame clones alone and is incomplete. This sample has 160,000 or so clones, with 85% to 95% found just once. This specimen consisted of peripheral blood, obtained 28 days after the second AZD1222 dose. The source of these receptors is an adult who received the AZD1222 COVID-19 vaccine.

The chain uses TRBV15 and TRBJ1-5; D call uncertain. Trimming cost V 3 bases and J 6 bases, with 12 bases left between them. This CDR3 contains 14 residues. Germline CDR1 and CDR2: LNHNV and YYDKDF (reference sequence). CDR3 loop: CATSRSGTRQPQHF. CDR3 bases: TGTGCCACCAGCAGGTCCGGCACGCGTCAGCCCCAGCATTTT. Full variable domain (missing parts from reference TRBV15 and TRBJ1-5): DAMVIQNPRYQVTQFGKPVTLSCSQTLNHNVMYWYQQKSSQAPKLLFHYYDKDFNNEADTPDNFQSRRPNTSFCFLDIRSPGLGDTAMYLCATSRSGTRQPQHFGDGTRLSIL.

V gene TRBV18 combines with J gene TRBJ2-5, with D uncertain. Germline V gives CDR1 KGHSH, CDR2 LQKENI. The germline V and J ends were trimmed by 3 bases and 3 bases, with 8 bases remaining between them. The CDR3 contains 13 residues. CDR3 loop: CASSPGSEETQYF. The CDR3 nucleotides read TGTGCCAGCTCACCGGGGTCAGAAGAGACCCAGTACTTC.

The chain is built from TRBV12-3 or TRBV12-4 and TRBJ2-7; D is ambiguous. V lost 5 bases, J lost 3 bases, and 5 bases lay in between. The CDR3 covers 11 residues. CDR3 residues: CASSPNYEQYF. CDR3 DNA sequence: TGTGCCAGCAGTCCGAACTACGAGCAGTACTTC.

The CDR3 protein is CAISPGGDRGNSPLHF. CDR3 bases: TGTGCCATCAGTCCGGGCGGGGACAGGGGTAATTCACCCCTCCACTTT. This chain connects TRBV10-3 to TRBJ1-6, with TRBD1 identical over 10 bases. The CDR3 loop spans 16 amino acids. With V trimmed by 5 bases and J by 6 bases, 7 bases remained unmatched. Germline V lookup: CDR1 ENHRY, CDR2 SYGVKD.

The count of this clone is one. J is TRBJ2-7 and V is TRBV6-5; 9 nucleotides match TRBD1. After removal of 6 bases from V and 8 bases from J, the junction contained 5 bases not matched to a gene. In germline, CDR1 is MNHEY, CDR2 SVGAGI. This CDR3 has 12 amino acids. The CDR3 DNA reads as TGTGCCAGCAGGACGGGACAGGGACAGCAGTACTTC. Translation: CASRTGQGQQYF.

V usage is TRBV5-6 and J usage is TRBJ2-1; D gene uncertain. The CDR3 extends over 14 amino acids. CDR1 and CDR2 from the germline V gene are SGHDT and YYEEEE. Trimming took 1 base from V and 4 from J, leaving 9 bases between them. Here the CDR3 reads CASSLLGIYNEQFF. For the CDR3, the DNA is TGTGCCAGCAGCTTGCTGGGGATTTACAATGAGCAGTTCTTC.

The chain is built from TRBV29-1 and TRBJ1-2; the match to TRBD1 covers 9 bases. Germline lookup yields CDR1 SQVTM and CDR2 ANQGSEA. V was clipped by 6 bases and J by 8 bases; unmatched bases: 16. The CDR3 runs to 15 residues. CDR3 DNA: TGCAGCGTCCCGTTCCGGGGACAGGGTCAGTTCGGCTACACCTTC. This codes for CSVPFRGQGQFGYTF.

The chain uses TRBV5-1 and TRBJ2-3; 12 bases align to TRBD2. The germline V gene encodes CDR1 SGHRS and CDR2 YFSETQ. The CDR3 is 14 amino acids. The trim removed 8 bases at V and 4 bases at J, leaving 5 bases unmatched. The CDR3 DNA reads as TGCGCCAGTTCTAGCGGGGGGGCCTCAGATACGCAGTATTTT. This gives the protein CASSSGGASDTQYF. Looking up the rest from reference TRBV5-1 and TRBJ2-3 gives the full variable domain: KAGVTQTPRYLIKTRGQQVTLSCSPISGHRSVSWYQQTPGQGLQFLFEYFSETQRNKGNFPGRFSGRQFSNSRSEMNVSTLELGDSALYLCASSSGGASDTQYFGPGTRLTVL.

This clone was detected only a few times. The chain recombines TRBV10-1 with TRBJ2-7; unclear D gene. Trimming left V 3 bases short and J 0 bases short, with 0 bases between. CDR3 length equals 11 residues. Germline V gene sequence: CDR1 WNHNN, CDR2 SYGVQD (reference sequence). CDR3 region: CASSDSYEQYF. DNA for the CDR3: TGCGCCAGCAGTGACTCCTACGAGCAGTACTTC.

CDR3 sequence reads: CASSQSGPYEKLFF. Here the CDR3 DNA reads TGTGCCAGCAGCCAGTCAGGGCCTTATGAAAAACTGTTTTTT. The chain links TRBV7-9 to TRBJ1-4; D may be TRBD1 (5 bases). Germline CDR1 and CDR2: SEHNR and FQNEAQ (reference sequence). The CDR3 spans 14 residues. With 5 bases removed from V and 6 bases from J, the gap between germline ends came to 13 bases.